This T cell receptor beta chain was sequenced in a study of T cells in Graves' hyperthyroidism and ophthalmopathy. RNA transcripts served as the template for amplifying TCR beta CDR3 regions. First-round RT-PCR targeting the TCR CDR3 was performed with the HTBI primer set. TCRdb used MiXCR to reprocess the multiplex PCR reads, holding one entry per CDR3 protein. The sample has roughly 500,000 distinct CDR3 sequences; around 24% are singletons. Diagnoses were made from clinical symptoms, serum measures (thyroxine and TRAb), thyroid ultrasound and orbital computed tomography. Germline V gene sequence: CDR1 MNHEY, CDR2 SVGEGT. V lost 4 bases, J lost 5 bases, and 6 bases stayed unmatched. The CDR3 contains 14 residues.

The sequence was obtained from a woman under 40 with Graves' ophthalmopathy. The gene calls are TRBV6-2 or TRBV6-3 and TRBJ2-7; TRBD2 aligns across 9 bases. The sequenced sample consisted of blood. CDR3 nucleotides: TGTGCCAGCAGTTTTCGCGGGAGGGCCCACGAGCAGTACTTC. Protein: CASSFRGRAHEQYF.